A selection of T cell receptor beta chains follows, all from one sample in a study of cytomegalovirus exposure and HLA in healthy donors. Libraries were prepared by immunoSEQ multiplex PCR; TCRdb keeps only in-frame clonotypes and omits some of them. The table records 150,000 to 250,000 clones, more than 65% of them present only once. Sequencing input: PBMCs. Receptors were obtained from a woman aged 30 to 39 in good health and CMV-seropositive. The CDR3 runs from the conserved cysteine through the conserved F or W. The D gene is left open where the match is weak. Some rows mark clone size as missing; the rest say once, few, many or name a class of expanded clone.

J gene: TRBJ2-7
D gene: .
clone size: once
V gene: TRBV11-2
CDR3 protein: CASSLGPDTYEQYF
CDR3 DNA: TGTGCCAGCAGCTTAGGTCCGGACACCTACGAGCAGTACTTC

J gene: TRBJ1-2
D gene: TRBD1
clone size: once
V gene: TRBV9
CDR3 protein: CASSPMTGAIANYGYTF
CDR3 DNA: TGTGCCAGCAGCCCAATGACAGGGGCCATAGCTAACTATGGCTACACCTTC

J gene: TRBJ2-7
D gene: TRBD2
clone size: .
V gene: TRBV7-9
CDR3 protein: CASSLGSGRSYEQYF
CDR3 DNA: TGTGCCAGCAGCTTAGGAAGCGGGAGGTCCTACGAGCAGTACTTC

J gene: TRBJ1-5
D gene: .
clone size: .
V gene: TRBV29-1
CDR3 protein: CSVAIKQHDQPQHF
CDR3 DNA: TGCAGCGTTGCGATCAAACAGCATGATCAGCCCCAGCATTTT

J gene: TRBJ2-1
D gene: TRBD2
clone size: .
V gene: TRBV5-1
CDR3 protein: CASSSTGTSYNEQFF
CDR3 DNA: TGCGCCAGCAGCTCGACCGGGACTAGCTACAATGAGCAGTTCTTC

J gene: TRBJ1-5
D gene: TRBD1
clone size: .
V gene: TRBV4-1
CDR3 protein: CASSRTGTVDQPQHF
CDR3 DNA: TGCGCCAGCAGCCGGACCGGGACAGTCGATCAGCCCCAGCATTTT

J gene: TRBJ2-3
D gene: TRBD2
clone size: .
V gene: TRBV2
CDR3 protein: CASDSSGRGTQYF
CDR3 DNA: TGTGCCAGCGACAGTAGCGGGAGGGGTACGCAGTATTTT

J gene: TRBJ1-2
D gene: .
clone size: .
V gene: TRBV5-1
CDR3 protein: CASSWGQAGGYTF
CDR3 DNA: TGCGCCAGCAGCTGGGGACAAGCTGGTGGCTACACCTTC

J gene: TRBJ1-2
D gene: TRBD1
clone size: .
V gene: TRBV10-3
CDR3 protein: CAISGRGQGANYGYTF
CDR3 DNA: TGTGCCATCAGTGGTAGGGGACAGGGAGCTAACTATGGCTACACCTTC

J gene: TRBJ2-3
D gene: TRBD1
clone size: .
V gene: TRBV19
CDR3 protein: CASSIEPTGGRTDTQYF
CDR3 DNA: TGTGCCAGTAGTATAGAGCCAACAGGGGGCAGAACAGATACGCAGTATTTT

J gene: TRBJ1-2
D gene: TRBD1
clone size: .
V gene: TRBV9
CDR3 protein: CASSPRGDRVHYGYTF
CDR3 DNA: TGTGCCAGCAGCCCTCGGGGGGACAGGGTACACTATGGCTACACCTTC

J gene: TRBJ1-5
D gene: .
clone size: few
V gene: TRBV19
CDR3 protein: CASSKRTLNQPQHF
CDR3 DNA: TGTGCCAGTAGTAAACGGACTCTCAATCAGCCCCAGCATTTT

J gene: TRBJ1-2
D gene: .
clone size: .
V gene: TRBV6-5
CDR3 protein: CASSYSSVNYGYTF
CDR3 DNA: TGTGCCAGCAGTTACTCGAGCGTAAACTATGGCTACACCTTC

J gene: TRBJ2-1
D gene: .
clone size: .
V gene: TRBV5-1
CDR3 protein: CASSANDEQFF
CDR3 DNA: TGCGCCAGCAGCGCGAATGATGAGCAGTTCTTC

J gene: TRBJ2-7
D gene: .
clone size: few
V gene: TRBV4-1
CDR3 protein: CASSPRAQTGSYEQYF
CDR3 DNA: TGCGCCAGCAGCCCGAGAGCCCAGACAGGCTCCTACGAGCAGTACTTC

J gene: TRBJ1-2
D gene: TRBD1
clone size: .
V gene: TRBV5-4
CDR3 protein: CASSLTGTGTYGYTF
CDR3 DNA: TGTGCCAGCAGCTTAACCGGGACAGGGACGTATGGCTACACCTTC

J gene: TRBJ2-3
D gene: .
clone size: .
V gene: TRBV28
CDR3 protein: CASSLAGVIDTQYF
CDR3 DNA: TGTGCCAGCAGTTTGGCAGGGGTCATAGATACGCAGTATTTT